The T cell receptor (beta chain) described here comes from a study of blood T cell repertoires in COVID-19. About the research overall: Sites in the United States, Italy and Spain provided acute and convalescent COVID-19 samples.

Patients at the Seattle site were enrolled during active infection and followed longitudinally. TCRdb's copy holds only in-frame clones and misses some; the assay was immunoSEQ multiplex PCR. Found here are approximately 350,000 clones, roughly 90% of them singletons; the top ten hold roughly 6.6%. Trimming took off 7 bases at V and 8 bases at J, with 14 bases between the two ends. This CDR3 is 12 amino acids long. The sequence was obtained from a woman in her sixties or seventies with COVID-19, enrolled during active disease. Sequencing input: peripheral blood. V is TRBV12-3 or TRBV12-4 and J is TRBJ1-2, with D possibly matching TRBD1 (5 bases). The CDR3 here is CASNLREGGYTF. CDR3 sequence (DNA): TGTGCCAGCAATCTCAGGGAGGGAGGCTACACCTTC.